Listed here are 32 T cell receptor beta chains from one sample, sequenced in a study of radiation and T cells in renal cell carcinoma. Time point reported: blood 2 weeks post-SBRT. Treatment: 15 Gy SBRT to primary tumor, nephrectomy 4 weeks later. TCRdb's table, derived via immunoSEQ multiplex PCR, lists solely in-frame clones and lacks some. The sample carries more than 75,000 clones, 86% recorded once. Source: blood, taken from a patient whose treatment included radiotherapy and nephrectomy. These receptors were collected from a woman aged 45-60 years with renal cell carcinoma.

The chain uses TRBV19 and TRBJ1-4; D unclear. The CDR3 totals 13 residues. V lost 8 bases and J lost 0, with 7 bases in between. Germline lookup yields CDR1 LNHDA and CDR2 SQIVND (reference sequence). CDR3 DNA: TGTGCCAGTGCATACGCAACTAATGAAAAACTGTTTTTT. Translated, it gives CASAYATNEKLFF.

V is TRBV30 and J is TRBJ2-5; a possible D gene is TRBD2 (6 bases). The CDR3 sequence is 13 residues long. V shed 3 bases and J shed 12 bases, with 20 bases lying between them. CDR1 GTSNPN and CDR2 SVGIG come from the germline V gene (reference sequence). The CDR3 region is CAWRTPGTANEYF. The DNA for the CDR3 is TGTGCCTGGAGAACACCCGGGACTGCCAATGAGTACTTC. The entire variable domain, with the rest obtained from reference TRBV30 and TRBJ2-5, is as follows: SQTIHQWPATLVQPVGSPLSLECTVEGTSNPNLYWYRQAAGRGLQLLFYSVGIGQISSEVPQNLSASRPQDRQFILSSKKLLLSDSGFYLCAWRTPGTANEYFGPGTRLLVL.

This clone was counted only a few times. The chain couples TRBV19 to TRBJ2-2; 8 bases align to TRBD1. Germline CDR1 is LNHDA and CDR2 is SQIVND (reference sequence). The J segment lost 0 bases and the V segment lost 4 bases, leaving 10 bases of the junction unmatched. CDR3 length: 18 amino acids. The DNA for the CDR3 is TGTGCCAGTAGTACCTCTTCTATGGGACAGGCGAACACCGGGGAGCTGTTTTTT. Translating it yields CASSTSSMGQANTGELFF. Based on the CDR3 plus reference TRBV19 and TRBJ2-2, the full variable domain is DGGITQSPKYLFRKEGQNVTLSCEQNLNHDAMYWYRQDPGQGLRLIYYSQIVNDFQKGDIAEGYSVSREKKESFPLTVTSAQKNPTAFYLCASSTSSMGQANTGELFFGEGSRLTVL.

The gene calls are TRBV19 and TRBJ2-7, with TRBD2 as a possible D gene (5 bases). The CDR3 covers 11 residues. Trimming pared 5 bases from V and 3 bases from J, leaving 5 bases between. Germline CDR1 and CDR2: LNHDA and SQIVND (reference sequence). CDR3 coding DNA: TGTGCCAGTAGTGGGAGCTACGAGCAGTACTTC. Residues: CASSGSYEQYF. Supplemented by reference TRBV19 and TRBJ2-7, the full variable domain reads DGGITQSPKYLFRKEGQNVTLSCEQNLNHDAMYWYRQDPGQGLRLIYYSQIVNDFQKGDIAEGYSVSREKKESFPLTVTSAQKNPTAFYLCASSGSYEQYFGPGTRLTVT.

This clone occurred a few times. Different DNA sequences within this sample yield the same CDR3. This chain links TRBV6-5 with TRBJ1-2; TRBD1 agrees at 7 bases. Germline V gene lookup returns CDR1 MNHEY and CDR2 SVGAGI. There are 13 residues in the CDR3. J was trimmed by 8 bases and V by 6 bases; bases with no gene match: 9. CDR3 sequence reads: CASRWTGSQGYTF. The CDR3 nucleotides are TGTGCCAGCAGGTGGACAGGCTCTCAAGGCTACACCTTC.

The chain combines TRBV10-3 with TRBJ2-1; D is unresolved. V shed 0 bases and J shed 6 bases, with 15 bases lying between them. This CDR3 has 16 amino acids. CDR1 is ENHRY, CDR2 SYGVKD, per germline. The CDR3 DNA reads TGTGCCATCAGTGAGTCGAGTCCATACACTGGCAATGAGCAGTTCTTC. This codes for CAISESSPYTGNEQFF.

The CDR3 protein is CASSSVAGTEAFF. CDR3 nucleotides: TGTGCCAGCAGCTCGGTCGCGGGCACTGAAGCTTTCTTT. The rearrangement links TRBV5-5 to TRBJ1-1; D remains ambiguous. Germline assignment: CDR1 SGHKS and CDR2 YYEKEE (reference sequence). V dropped 3 bases and J dropped 4 bases, with 10 bases sitting between them. This CDR3 comprises 13 residues.

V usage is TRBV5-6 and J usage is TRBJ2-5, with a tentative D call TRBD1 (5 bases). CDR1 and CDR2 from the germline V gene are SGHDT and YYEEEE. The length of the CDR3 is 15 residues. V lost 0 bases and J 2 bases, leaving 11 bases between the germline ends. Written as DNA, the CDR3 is TGTGCCAGCAGCTTGGCGCAGGGAAGGCAAGAGACCCAGTACTTC. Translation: CASSLAQGRQETQYF.

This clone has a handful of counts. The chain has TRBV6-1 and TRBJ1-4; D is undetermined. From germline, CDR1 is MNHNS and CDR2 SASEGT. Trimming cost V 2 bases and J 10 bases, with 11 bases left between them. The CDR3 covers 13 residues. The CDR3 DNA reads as TGTGCCAGCAGTGAATCGCAGGCGCTAAAACTGTTTTTT. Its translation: CASSESQALKLFF.

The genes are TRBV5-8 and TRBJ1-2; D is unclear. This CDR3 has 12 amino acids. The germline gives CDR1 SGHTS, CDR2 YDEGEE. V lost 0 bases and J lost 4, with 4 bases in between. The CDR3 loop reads CASSLDVYGYTF. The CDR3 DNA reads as TGTGCCAGCAGCTTGGATGTCTATGGCTACACCTTC.

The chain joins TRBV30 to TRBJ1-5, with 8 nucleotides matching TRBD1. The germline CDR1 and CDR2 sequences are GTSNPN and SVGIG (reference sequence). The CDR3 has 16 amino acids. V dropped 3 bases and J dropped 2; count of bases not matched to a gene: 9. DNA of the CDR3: TGTGCCTGGAGCGGACAGGGTGTATTTGGCAATCAGCCCCAGCATTTT. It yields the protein CAWSGQGVFGNQPQHF.

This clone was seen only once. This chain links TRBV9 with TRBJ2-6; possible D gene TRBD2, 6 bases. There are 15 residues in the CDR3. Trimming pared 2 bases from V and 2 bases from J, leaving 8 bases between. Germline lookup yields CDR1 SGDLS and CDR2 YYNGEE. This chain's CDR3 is CASSVGGTGANVLTF. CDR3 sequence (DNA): TGTGCCAGCAGCGTTGGGGGGACTGGGGCCAACGTCCTGACTTTC.

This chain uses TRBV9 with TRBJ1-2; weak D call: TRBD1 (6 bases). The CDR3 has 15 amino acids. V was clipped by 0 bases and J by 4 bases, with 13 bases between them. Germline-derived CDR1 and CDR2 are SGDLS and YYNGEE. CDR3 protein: CASSVAGATVYGYTF. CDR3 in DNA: TGTGCCAGCAGCGTAGCAGGGGCTACTGTCTATGGCTACACCTTC.

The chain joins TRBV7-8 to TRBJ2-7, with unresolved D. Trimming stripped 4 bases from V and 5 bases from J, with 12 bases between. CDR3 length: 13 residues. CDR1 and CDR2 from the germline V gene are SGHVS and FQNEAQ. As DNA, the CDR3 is TGTGCCAGCAGCTCCCGGGTGCTGGACGAGCAGTACTTC. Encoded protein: CASSSRVLDEQYF. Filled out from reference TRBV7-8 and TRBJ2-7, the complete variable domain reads GAGVSQSPRYKVAKRGQDVALRCDPISGHVSLFWYQQALGQGPEFLTYFQNEAQLDKSGLPSDRFFAERPEGSVSTLKIQRTQQEDSAVYLCASSSRVLDEQYFGPGTRLTVT.

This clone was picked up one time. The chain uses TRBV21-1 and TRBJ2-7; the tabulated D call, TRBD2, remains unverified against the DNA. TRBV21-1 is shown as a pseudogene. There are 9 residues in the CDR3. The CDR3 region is CASTPEQYF. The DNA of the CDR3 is TGTGCCAGCACCCCGGAGCAGTACTTC.

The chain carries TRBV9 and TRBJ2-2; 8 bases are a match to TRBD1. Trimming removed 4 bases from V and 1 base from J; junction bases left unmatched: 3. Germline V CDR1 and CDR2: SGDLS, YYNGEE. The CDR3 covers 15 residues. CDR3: CASSPGTGNTGELFF. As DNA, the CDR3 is TGTGCCAGCAGCCCCGGGACAGGGAACACCGGGGAGCTGTTTTTT.

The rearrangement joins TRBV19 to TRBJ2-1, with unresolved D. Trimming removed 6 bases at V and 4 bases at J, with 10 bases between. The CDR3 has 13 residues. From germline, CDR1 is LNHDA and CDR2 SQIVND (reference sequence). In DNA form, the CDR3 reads TGTGCCAGTAGCCAAAACACGTACAATGAGCAGTTCTTC. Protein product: CASSQNTYNEQFF.

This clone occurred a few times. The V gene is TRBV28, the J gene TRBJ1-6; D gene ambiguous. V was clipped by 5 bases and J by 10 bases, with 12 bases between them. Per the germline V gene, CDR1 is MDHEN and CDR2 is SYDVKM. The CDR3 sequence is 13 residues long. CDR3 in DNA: TGTGCCAGCAGTACCCCCAGCAAGTCACCCCTCCACTTT. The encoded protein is CASSTPSKSPLHF.

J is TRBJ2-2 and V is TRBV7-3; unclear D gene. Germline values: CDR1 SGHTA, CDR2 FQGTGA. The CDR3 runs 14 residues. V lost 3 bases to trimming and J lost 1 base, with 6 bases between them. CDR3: CASSLGGNTGELFF. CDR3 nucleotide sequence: TGTGCCAGCAGCTTGGGCGGGAACACCGGGGAGCTGTTTTTT.

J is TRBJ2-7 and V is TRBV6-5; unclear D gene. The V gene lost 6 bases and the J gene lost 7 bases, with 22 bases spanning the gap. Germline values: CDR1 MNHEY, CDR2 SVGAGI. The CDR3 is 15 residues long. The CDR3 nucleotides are TGTGCCAGCAGCACCCCGGGTCCACCCATGGGGGAGCAGTACTTC. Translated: CASSTPGPPMGEQYF.

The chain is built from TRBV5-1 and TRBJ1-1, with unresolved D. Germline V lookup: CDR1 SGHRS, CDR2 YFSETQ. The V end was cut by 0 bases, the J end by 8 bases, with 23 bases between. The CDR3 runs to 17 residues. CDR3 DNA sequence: TGCGCCAGCAGCTTGGAGTTATGGTCCAACGAGGAACACGAAGCTTTCTTT. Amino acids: CASSLELWSNEEHEAFF. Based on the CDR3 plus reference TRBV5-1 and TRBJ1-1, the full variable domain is KAGVTQTPRYLIKTRGQQVTLSCSPISGHRSVSWYQQTPGQGLQFLFEYFSETQRNKGNFPGRFSGRQFSNSRSEMNVSTLELGDSALYLCASSLELWSNEEHEAFFGQGTRLTVV.

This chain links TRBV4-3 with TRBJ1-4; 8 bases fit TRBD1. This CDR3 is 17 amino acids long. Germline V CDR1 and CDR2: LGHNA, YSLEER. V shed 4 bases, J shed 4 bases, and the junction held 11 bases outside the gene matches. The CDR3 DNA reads TGCGCCAGCAGCCTTCGACAGACAGGGGTAAATAATGAAAAACTGTTTTTT. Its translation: CASSLRQTGVNNEKLFF.

As DNA, the CDR3 is TGTGCCAGTAGTTCGAGAGCCGGGGAGAACACTGAAGCTTTCTTT. Amino acid sequence: CASSSRAGENTEAFF. The chain joins TRBV19 to TRBJ1-1; D remains ambiguous. With 5 bases removed from V and 1 base from J, the gap between germline ends came to 14 bases. This CDR3 region has 15 residues. The germline V gene encodes CDR1 LNHDA and CDR2 SQIVND (reference sequence).

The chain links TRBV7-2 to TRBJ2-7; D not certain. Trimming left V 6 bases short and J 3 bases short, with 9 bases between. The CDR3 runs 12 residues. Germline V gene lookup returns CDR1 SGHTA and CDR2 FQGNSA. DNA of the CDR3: TGTGCCAGCAGGGAGTCGGGCTACGAGCAGTACTTC. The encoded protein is CASRESGYEQYF.

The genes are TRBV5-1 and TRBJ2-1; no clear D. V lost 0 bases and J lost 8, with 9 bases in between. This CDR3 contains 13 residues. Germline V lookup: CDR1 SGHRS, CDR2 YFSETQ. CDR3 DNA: TGCGCCAGCAGCTTGGAATCCTGGGATGAGCAGTTCTTC. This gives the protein CASSLESWDEQFF. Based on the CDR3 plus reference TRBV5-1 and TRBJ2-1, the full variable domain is KAGVTQTPRYLIKTRGQQVTLSCSPISGHRSVSWYQQTPGQGLQFLFEYFSETQRNKGNFPGRFSGRQFSNSRSEMNVSTLELGDSALYLCASSLESWDEQFFGPGTRLTVL.

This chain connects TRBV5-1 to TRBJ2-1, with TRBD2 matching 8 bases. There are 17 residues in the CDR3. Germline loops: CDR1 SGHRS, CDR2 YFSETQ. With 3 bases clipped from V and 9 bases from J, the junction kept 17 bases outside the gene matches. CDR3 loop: CASSSTPPGLETTEQFF. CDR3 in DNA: TGCGCCAGCAGCTCGACCCCCCCGGGACTAGAAACAACTGAGCAGTTCTTC.

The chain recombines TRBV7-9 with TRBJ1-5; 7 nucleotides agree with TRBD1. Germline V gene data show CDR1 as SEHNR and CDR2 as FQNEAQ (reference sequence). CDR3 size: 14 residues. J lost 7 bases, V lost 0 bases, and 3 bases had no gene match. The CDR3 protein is CASSLAGGGQPQHF. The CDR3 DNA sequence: TGTGCCAGCAGCTTAGCAGGGGGCGGACAGCCCCAGCATTTT.

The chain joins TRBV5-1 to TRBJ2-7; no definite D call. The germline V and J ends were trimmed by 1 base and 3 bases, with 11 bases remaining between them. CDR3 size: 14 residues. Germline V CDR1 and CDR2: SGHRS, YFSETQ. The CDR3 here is CASSLTGLFYEQYF. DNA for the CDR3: TGCGCCAGCAGCTTGACGGGCCTCTTCTACGAGCAGTACTTC.

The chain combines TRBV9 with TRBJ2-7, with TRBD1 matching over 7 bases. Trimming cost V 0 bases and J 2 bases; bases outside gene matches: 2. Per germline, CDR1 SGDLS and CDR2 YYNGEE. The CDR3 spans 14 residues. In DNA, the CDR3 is TGTGCCAGCAGCGTAGGACAGGGTACCTACGAGCAGTACTTC. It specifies CASSVGQGTYEQYF.

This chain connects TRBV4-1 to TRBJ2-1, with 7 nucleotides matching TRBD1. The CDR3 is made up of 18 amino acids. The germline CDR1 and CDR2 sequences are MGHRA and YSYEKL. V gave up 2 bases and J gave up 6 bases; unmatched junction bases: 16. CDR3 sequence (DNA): TGCGCCAGCAGCCAACTCAGGTATGGGGACAGTTATGCCAATGAGCAGTTCTTC. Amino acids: CASSQLRYGDSYANEQFF.

DNA for the CDR3: TGTGCCAGCAGCTTGGCCCGGGGAGAGACCCAGTACTTC. Encoded protein: CASSLARGETQYF. The rearrangement links TRBV5-8 to TRBJ2-5; tentatively, D is TRBD2 (5 bases). The germline CDR1 and CDR2 sequences are SGHTS and YDEGEE. V was shortened by 0 bases and J by 4 bases, with 7 bases between the two germline ends. The CDR3 runs to 13 residues.

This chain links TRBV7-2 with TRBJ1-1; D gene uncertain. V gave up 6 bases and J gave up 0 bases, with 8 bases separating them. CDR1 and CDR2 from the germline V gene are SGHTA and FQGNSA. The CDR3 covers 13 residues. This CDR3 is CASREDMNTEAFF. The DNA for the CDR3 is TGTGCCAGCAGAGAGGATATGAACACTGAAGCTTTCTTT.